This T cell receptor (beta chain) was recovered during a study of cytomegalovirus exposure and HLA in healthy donors. With 60 Vbeta and 13 Jbeta primers, the PCR was carried out. Method: immunoSEQ multiplex PCR; TCRdb's copy keeps in-frame clones and lacks some. This table holds approximately 130,000 clones, approximately 80% found once. About this clone: The antigen is undetermined.

Study results and limitations: The authors later found HLA-associated TCR beta chains more clonally expanded than equally common others. TCR beta V- and J-gene trimming, according to a later analysis, was linked to a missense DCLRE1C variant. Most TCR beta V segments were productive about 87% or about 30% of the time in an earlier analysis.

Trimming removed 1 base at V and 0 bases at J, with 9 bases between. The CDR3 covers 15 residues. Germline assignment: CDR1 SGHAT and CDR2 FQNNGV. Sequenced: PBMCs. The chain carries TRBV11-2 and TRBJ2-5; D gene uncertain. The sequence was collected from a man in his forties in good health and CMV-seronegative. This CDR3 is CASSLGILDQETQYF. DNA of the CDR3: TGTGCCAGCAGCTTAGGTATTCTAGACCAAGAGACCCAGTACTTC. The full variable domain, in which reference TRBV11-2 and TRBJ2-5 provide the parts outside the CDR3, is EAGVAQSPRYKIIEKRQSVAFWCNPISGHATLYWYQQILGQGPKLLIQFQNNGVVDDSQLPKDRFSAERLKGVDSTLKIQPAKLEDSAVYLCASSLGILDQETQYFGPGTRLLVL.